The source of this T cell receptor beta chain is a study of response to subunit inactivated influenza vaccine. TCRdb reprocessed the RT-PCR reads with MiXCR, giving one entry per CDR3 protein. This table holds fewer than 600,000 distinct CDR3 sequences, 6% to 9% found once. V lost 1 base, J lost 4 bases, and 19 bases lay in between. CDR1 LGHNA and CDR2 YSLEER come from the germline V gene. The length of the CDR3 is 17 residues. Study observations and caveats: Researchers suggested that each seasonal influenza vaccination recruits few new T cells.

There are a few counts of this clonotype. Its antigen is not identified. The chain uses TRBV4-3 and TRBJ1-1; no clear D. The material sequenced was PBMCs from blood, taken less than 30 months after vaccination. The clonotype was recovered from a man between 50 and 75 years old who received an inactivated influenza vaccine. The CDR3 here is CASSQGGPYGGVTEAFF. For the CDR3, the DNA is TGCGCCAGCAGCCAAGGTGGCCCCTACGGTGGTGTCACTGAAGCTTTCTTT.